Below, 17 T cell receptor beta chains from the same sample are listed, as sequenced in a study of T cells in Graves' hyperthyroidism and ophthalmopathy. Regions amplified from RNA transcripts were the TCR beta CDR3 regions. The HTBI primer set drove a first-round RT-PCR of the TCR CDR3. TCRdb redid the calling of the multiplex PCR reads with MiXCR, one entry per CDR3 protein. The sample consists of under 70,000 distinct CDR3 sequences, approximately 57% of them appearing once. The sequenced sample consisted of blood. The receptors here all came from a woman aged 55 to 70 with Graves' ophthalmopathy.

The chain employs TRBV20-1 and TRBJ2-3; the D gene is possibly TRBD1 (5 bases). V lost 5 bases and J 2 bases, leaving 23 bases between the germline ends. CDR1 DFQATT and CDR2 SNEGSKA come from the germline V gene (reference sequence). The CDR3 sequence is 17 residues long. The CDR3 here is CSALPGYKYGYTDTQYF. In DNA form, the CDR3 reads TGCAGTGCTCTCCCAGGGTACAAGTATGGCTACACAGATACGCAGTATTTT.

This clonotype has a count of ten or more. A much larger clone sits a single nucleotide away, making a read error possible. This CDR3 is CASSFQYTVNTEALF. CDR3 nucleotides: TGTGCCAGCAGCTTTCAGTATACAGTCAACACTGAAGCTCTCTTT. The genes are TRBV5-4 and TRBJ1-1; D is unclear. Germline assignment: CDR1 SGHNT and CDR2 YYREEE (reference sequence). The CDR3 is made up of 15 amino acids.

This clonotype is judged medium-sized (0.01 to 0.1%). The genes are TRBV19 and TRBJ2-7; weak D call: TRBD2 (6 bases). The CDR3 has 14 amino acids. Trimming took 5 bases from V and 2 from J, leaving 13 bases between them. Germline V gene lookup returns CDR1 LNHDA and CDR2 SQIVND (reference sequence). CDR3 loop: CASSSGEVTYEQYF. The DNA of the CDR3 is TGTGCCAGTAGTTCTGGGGAGGTAACCTACGAGCAGTACTTC.

This clonotype came up many times. The chain carries TRBV7-9 and TRBJ1-1; D unclear. V lost 3 bases and J 3 bases, leaving 11 bases between the germline ends. The CDR3 runs 14 residues. Germline V lookup: CDR1 SEHNR, CDR2 FQNEAQ (reference sequence). The CDR3 region is CASSFLSRDTEAFF. In DNA form, the CDR3 reads TGTGCCAGCAGCTTTTTAAGTCGGGACACTGAAGCTTTCTTT.

This clonotype occurred many times. One base away lies a much larger clone, so this may be a sequencing read error. The chain links TRBV20-1 to TRBJ2-7, with D possibly matching TRBD1 (6 bases). This CDR3 spans 12 amino acids. V was trimmed by 5 bases and J by 6 bases, leaving 14 bases between them. The germline CDR1 and CDR2 sequences are DFQATT and SNEGSKA (reference sequence). The CDR3 loop is CSASTGICEQYF. CDR3 in DNA: TGCAGTGCTTCCACAGGGATATGCGAGCAGTACTTC.

A word on this clonotype: In this CDR3 the conserved last residue, phenylalanine or tryptophan, is missing, so a read error is likely. This chain uses TRBV7-3 with TRBJ2-3, with a tentative D call TRBD1 (6 bases). The CDR3 extends over 14 amino acids. From germline, CDR1 is SGHTA and CDR2 FQGTGA. The CDR3: CASSLRGRADMQYC. The CDR3 nucleotides are TGTGCCAGCAGCCTCAGGGGAAGGGCAGATATGCAGTATTGT.

CDR3 loop: CSARARTSGLLNEQFF. In nucleotides, the CDR3 is TGCAGTGCTAGAGCCAGGACTAGCGGGCTCCTCAATGAGCAGTTCTTC. The chain has TRBV20-1 and TRBJ2-1; 11 bases map to TRBD2. The CDR3 spans 16 residues. The ends lost 1 base at V and 6 bases at J; junction bases unmatched: 8. Germline-derived CDR1 and CDR2 are DFQATT and SNEGSKA (reference sequence).

This chain joins TRBV7-2 and TRBJ2-4, with TRBD2 matching 15 bases. Germline-derived CDR1 and CDR2 are SGHTA and FQGNSA. The CDR3 loop spans 14 amino acids. V shed 5 bases and J 15 bases; nucleotides not matched to a gene: 8. This CDR3 reads CASSPGLAGGPRYF. The DNA of the CDR3 is TGTGCCAGCAGCCCTGGACTAGCGGGAGGGCCGAGGTACTTC.

The rearrangement uses TRBV25-1 and TRBJ2-1, with D perhaps matching TRBD2 (5 bases). Trimming took 6 bases from V and 4 from J, leaving 19 bases between them. The germline CDR1 and CDR2 sequences are MGHDK and SYGVNS. This CDR3 has 16 amino acids. As DNA, the CDR3 is TGTGCCAGCAGCGCTCCCGAAAGCGGATCGTACAATGAGCAGTTCTTC. It encodes CASSAPESGSYNEQFF.

The genes are TRBV29-1 and TRBJ2-5; D is possibly TRBD1 (5 bases). V was shortened by 7 bases and J by 5 bases, with 14 bases between the two germline ends. Germline V gene sequence: CDR1 SQVTM, CDR2 ANQGSEA. CDR3 size: 12 residues. CDR3 DNA: TGCAGCGCCCAAGGGTACAGGGAGACCCAGTACTTC. This codes for CSAQGYRETQYF.

This clonotype is labeled as medium-sized. This sequence joins TRBV7-6 and TRBJ1-3, with a tentative D call TRBD1 (6 bases). The V and J ends lost 5 bases and 2 bases respectively, with 13 bases between them. The CDR3 spans 15 residues. The germline V gene has CDR1 SGHVS and CDR2 FNYEAQ. CDR3 sequence: CASSKDSIAGNTIYF. The CDR3 coding sequence is TGTGCCAGCAGCAAGGACAGCATAGCTGGAAACACCATATATTTT.

This clonotype was seen at least ten times. The gene calls are TRBV28 and TRBJ2-2; 8 bases are a match to TRBD2. V lost 2 bases, J lost 4 bases, and 3 bases stayed unmatched. The CDR3 spans 15 residues. Germline V gene lookup returns CDR1 MDHEN and CDR2 SYDVKM. The CDR3 sequence: CASSLAGGSTGELFF. In DNA, the CDR3 is TGTGCCAGCAGTTTAGCGGGAGGTAGCACCGGGGAGCTGTTTTTT.

With respect to this clonotype: The conserved phenylalanine or tryptophan is not found at the CDR3 terminus, so this likely reflects a read error. V is TRBV20-1 and J is TRBJ2-5; TRBD2 is a possible D gene (6 bases). Trimming cost V 3 bases and J 3 bases, with 17 bases left between them. Looked up from germline, CDR1 is DFQATT and CDR2 is SNEGSKA (reference sequence). The CDR3 has 15 amino acids. The CDR3 nucleotides are TGCAGTGCTAGGACTATCGGGAGAGCGGAAGAGACCCAGTACCTC. It specifies CSARTIGRAEETQYL.

For this clonotype: In this CDR3 the conserved last residue, phenylalanine or tryptophan, is missing, so a read error is likely. The DNA is omitted, as the CDR3 cannot be located on it reliably, and the CDR3 follows TCRdb's listing. V is TRBV11-1 and J is TRBJ1-5; the table names TRBD1, a call not compared with the DNA. The germline V gene has CDR1 SGHAT and CDR2 FQDESV (reference sequence). The CDR3 spans 16 residues, counting both ends. This CDR3 is CASSPSTGGAGQPRHY.

A note on this clonotype: The CDR3 end shows no conserved phenylalanine or tryptophan, and so a read error is likely. V usage is TRBV15 and J usage is TRBJ2-3; the D gene is possibly TRBD2 (6 bases). The germline gives CDR1 LNHNV, CDR2 YYDKDF (reference sequence). CDR3 length: 14 residues. The ends were cut back, 8 bases at V and 6 bases at J, with 18 bases in the middle. The CDR3 DNA reads TGTGCCACCGGCGGGGACGGGGGACGGGATACGCAGTATTGT. As protein: CATGGDGGRDTQYC.

This clonotype was counted ten times or more. This sequence joins TRBV2 and TRBJ2-3; possible D gene TRBD2, 6 bases. Germline-derived CDR1 and CDR2 are SNHLY and FYNNEI. V was pared by 6 bases and J by 0 bases, with 13 bases between. CDR3 length: 15 amino acids. The chain's CDR3 is CASSWAGPSTDTQYF. The CDR3 region has the DNA TGTGCCAGCAGCTGGGCGGGACCTAGCACAGATACGCAGTATTTT.

This clonotype appeared many times. This chain joins TRBV2 and TRBJ1-1; 9 nucleotides align to TRBD1. Trimming at V came to 5 bases and at J to 9 bases, leaving 7 bases not matched to a gene. CDR3 length: 13 amino acids. The germline V gene has CDR1 SNHLY and CDR2 FYNNEI. DNA of the CDR3: TGTGCCAGCAGTAAAGGGACAGGGTTGAAAGCTTTCTTT. This codes for CASSKGTGLKAFF.